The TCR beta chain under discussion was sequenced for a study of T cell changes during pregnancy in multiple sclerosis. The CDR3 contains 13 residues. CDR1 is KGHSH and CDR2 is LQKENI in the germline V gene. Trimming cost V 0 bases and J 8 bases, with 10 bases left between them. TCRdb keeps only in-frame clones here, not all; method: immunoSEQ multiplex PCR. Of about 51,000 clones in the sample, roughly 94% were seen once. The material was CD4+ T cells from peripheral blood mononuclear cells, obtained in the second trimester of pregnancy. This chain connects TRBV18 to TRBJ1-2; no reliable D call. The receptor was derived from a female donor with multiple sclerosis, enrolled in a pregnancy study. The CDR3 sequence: CASSPPSIEGYTF. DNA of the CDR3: TGTGCCAGCTCACCACCGTCAATAGAAGGCTACACCTTC.